The sequence of this T cell receptor beta chain was determined in a study of blood T cell repertoires in COVID-19. Assay used: immunoSEQ multiplex PCR; TCRdb lists only in-frame clones, some missing. Of 350,000 to 500,000 clones listed, about 88% are singletons. This CDR3 comprises 16 residues. With V trimmed by 5 bases and J by 5 bases, 11 bases remained unmatched. The germline CDR1 and CDR2 sequences are SGHTA and FQGNSA. Participant ages covered 18 to 89 years across about two dozen US areas. Clinical history reported by participants formed the basis on which cohorts were assigned. Within the 2 weeks before study entry, each person in the exposed group met a COVID-19 case.

The receptor was isolated from a woman between 18 and 29 years old who had been exposed to COVID-19. The V gene is TRBV7-2, the J gene TRBJ1-4; TRBD1 agrees at 7 bases. Material for sequencing was PBMCs or T cells enriched from blood (not recorded which). Here the CDR3 reads CASSLRPGQSNEKLFF. Here the CDR3 DNA reads TGTGCCAGCAGCCTCCGTCCGGGACAGTCGAATGAAAAACTGTTTTTT.